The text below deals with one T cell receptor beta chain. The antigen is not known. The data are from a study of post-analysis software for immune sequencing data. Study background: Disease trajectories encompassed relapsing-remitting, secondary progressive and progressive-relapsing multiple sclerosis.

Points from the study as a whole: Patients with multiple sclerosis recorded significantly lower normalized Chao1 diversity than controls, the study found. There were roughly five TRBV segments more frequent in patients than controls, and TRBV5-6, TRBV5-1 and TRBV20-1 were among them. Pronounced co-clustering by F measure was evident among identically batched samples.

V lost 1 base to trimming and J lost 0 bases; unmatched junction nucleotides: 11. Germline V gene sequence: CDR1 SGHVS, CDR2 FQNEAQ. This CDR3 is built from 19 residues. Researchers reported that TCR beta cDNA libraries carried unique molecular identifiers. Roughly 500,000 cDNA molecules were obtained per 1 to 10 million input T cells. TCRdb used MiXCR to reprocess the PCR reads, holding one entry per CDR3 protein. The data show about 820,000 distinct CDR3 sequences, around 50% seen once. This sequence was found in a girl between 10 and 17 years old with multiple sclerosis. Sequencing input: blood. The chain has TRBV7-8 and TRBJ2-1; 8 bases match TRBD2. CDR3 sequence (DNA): TGTGCCAGCAGCTTAGGTTTTGGGGAGCGGGGGAGCTCCTACAATGAGCAGTTCTTC. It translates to CASSLGFGERGSSYNEQFF.